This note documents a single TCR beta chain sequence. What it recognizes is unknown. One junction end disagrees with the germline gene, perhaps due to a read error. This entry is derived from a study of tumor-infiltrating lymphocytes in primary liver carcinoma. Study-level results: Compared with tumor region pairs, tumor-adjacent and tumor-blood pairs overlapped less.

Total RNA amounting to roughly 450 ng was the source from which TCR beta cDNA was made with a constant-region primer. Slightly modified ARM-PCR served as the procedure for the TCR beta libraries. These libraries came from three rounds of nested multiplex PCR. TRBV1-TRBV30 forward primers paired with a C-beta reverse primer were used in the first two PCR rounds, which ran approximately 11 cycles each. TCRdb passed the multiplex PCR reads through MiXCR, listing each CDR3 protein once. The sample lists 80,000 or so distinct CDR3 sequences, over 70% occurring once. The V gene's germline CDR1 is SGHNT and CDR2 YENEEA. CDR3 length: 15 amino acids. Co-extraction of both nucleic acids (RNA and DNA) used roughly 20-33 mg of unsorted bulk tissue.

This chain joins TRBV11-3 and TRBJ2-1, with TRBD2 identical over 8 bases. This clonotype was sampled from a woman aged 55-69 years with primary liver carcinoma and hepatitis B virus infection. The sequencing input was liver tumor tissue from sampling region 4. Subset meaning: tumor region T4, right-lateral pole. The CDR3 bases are TGTGCAAGCAGCACTCGGGGTAGCGGGAACAATAAGCAGTTCTTC. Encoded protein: CASSTRGSGNNKQFF.